A selection of T cell receptor beta chains follows, all from one sample in a study of brain T cells in children with intractable seizures. Sequencing was performed with immunoSEQ multiplex PCR; in TCRdb, only in-frame clones are kept and a portion is missing. This sample has 95,000 to 120,000 clones; 90% to 95% occur once, and the top ten carry about 3.8%. Sequencing used peripheral blood, obtained at surgery. These receptors all come from a boy under three years old with hemimegalencephaly and intractable seizures. Both conserved end residues are part of each CDR3. A D gene is named only where the DNA matches it firmly. Clone size is stated in some rows and not others, as once, few, many or a class when expanded.

TRBV5-1	TRBD2	-	TRBJ2-2	CASSFRLAANTGELFF	TGCGCCAGCAGCTTTCGACTAGCGGCGAACACCGGGGAGCTGTTTTTT
TRBV5-1	-	-	TRBJ1-3	CASRATPQSGNTIYF	TGCGCCAGCAGGGCGACACCTCAATCTGGAAACACCATATATTTT
TRBV5-1	-	-	TRBJ1-1	CASRTVGGRMNTEAFF	TGCGCCAGCAGGACCGTCGGTGGAAGGATGAACACTGAAGCTTTCTTT
TRBV7-9	TRBD2	-	TRBJ2-7	CASSPRGEGFRYEQYF	TGTGCCAGCAGCCCTCGGGGGGAGGGGTTCCGCTACGAGCAGTACTTC
TRBV5-6	-	-	TRBJ1-4	CASSRGQGGNEKLFF	TGTGCCAGCAGCCGCGGGCAGGGTGGGAATGAAAAACTGTTTTTT
TRBV5-6	-	-	TRBJ1-1	CASSLGVGGLATEAFF	TGTGCCAGCAGCTTGGGCGTGGGGGGTCTGGCCACTGAAGCTTTCTTT
TRBV29-1	-	-	TRBJ2-1	CSVGDNEQFF	TGCAGCGTTGGTGACAATGAGCAGTTCTTC
TRBV7-2	-	-	TRBJ1-2	CASSTDGGGYGYTF	TGTGCCAGCAGCACCGATGGGGGGGGCTATGGCTACACCTTC
TRBV6-1	-	-	TRBJ2-5	CASSEAAPGSLYETQYF	TGTGCCAGCAGTGAAGCCGCCCCCGGAAGCTTATACGAGACCCAGTACTTC
TRBV27	TRBD2	-	TRBJ2-1	CASSLQTSGGLYNEQFF	TGTGCCAGCAGTTTACAGACTAGCGGGGGACTATACAATGAGCAGTTCTTC
TRBV11-3	TRBD1	-	TRBJ2-3	CASSLQGVTDTQYF	TGTGCCAGCAGCTTGCAGGGGGTAACAGATACGCAGTATTTT
TRBV7-7	TRBD2	-	TRBJ2-1	CASSPGLAGGGEQFF	TGTGCCAGCAGCCCCGGACTAGCGGGAGGGGGTGAGCAGTTCTTC
TRBV6-6	-	-	TRBJ2-1	CASREKSYNEQFF	TGTGCCAGCCGGGAGAAGTCCTACAATGAGCAGTTCTTC
TRBV7-2	-	-	TRBJ2-7	CASSTSGQGSVYEQYF	TGTGCCAGCAGCACCTCAGGGCAGGGGAGCGTCTACGAGCAGTACTTC
TRBV7-9	TRBD2	-	TRBJ2-7	CASSFLGTSGRNEQYF	TGTGCCAGCAGCTTCTTGGGGACTAGCGGGAGGAACGAGCAGTACTTC
TRBV7-2	TRBD1	-	TRBJ1-1	CASRRTGGTEAFF	TGTGCCAGCAGACGGACAGGGGGAACTGAAGCTTTCTTT
TRBV5-6	TRBD1	-	TRBJ1-6	CASSLGLGGNNSPLHF	TGTGCCAGCAGCTTGGGTTTAGGGGGCAATAATTCACCCCTCCACTTT
TRBV6-5	-	few	TRBJ1-6	CASRGGLKNSPLHF	TGTGCCAGCAGGGGGGGCCTCAAGAATTCACCCCTCCACTTT
TRBV29-1	-	-	TRBJ2-2	CSVAAGVSPGELFF	TGCAGCGTTGCAGCTGGGGTATCCCCCGGGGAGCTGTTTTTT
TRBV6-5	-	-	TRBJ2-4	CASSYQGIQYF	TGTGCCAGCAGCTATCAGGGGATTCAGTACTTC
TRBV6-5	TRBD1	-	TRBJ2-4	CASSYGTGAKNIQYF	TGTGCCAGCAGTTACGGGACAGGGGCCAAAAACATTCAGTACTTC
TRBV7-2	-	-	TRBJ2-1	CASSPYASYNEQFF	TGTGCCAGCAGCCCGTATGCGTCTTACAATGAGCAGTTCTTC
TRBV27	-	-	TRBJ2-1	CASSDMGSYNEQFF	TGTGCCAGCAGCGATATGGGGAGTTACAATGAGCAGTTCTTC
TRBV28	TRBD2	-	TRBJ2-7	CASSRAGPSYEQYF	TGTGCCAGCAGTCGAGCGGGGCCCTCCTACGAGCAGTACTTC
TRBV25-1	-	once	TRBJ2-2	CASRRQNTGELFF	TGTGCCAGCAGGCGACAGAACACCGGGGAGCTGTTTTTT
TRBV21-1	-	-	TRBJ2-7	CASTGTSGGYEQYF	TGTGCCAGCACCGGGACTAGCGGGGGCTACGAGCAGTACTTC
TRBV6-6	-	-	TRBJ1-6	CASSFPESSYNSPLHF	TGTGCCAGCAGTTTCCCCGAGAGCTCCTATAATTCACCCCTCCACTTT
TRBV28	-	-	TRBJ1-4	CASSRPGALNEKLFF	TGTGCCAGCAGTCGCCCCGGAGCGCTTAATGAAAAACTGTTTTTT
TRBV10-3	-	-	TRBJ2-3	CAINPGGGRTDTQYF	TGTGCCATCAATCCCGGTGGGGGGCGGACAGATACGCAGTATTTT
TRBV7-9	TRBD1	-	TRBJ1-5	CASSLGTGYDQPQHF	TGTGCCAGCAGCTTAGGGACAGGGTACGATCAGCCCCAGCATTTT
TRBV9	-	-	TRBJ1-1	CASSVAGYTEAFF	TGTGCCAGCAGCGTAGCAGGGTACACTGAAGCTTTCTTT
TRBV2	TRBD2	-	TRBJ2-1	CASRRRESSYNEQFF	TGTGCCAGCCGACGGCGGGAGAGCTCCTACAATGAGCAGTTCTTC
TRBV28	-	-	TRBJ1-4	CASSSFGRGYEKLFF	TGTGCCAGCAGCTCATTTGGGAGGGGGTATGAAAAACTGTTTTTT
TRBV10-3	-	-	TRBJ2-1	CAISEVRNEQFF	TGTGCCATCAGTGAGGTGCGGAATGAGCAGTTCTTC
TRBV20-1	-	-	TRBJ2-1	CSARHRHEQFF	TGCAGTGCTAGACACAGACATGAGCAGTTCTTC
TRBV6-1	TRBD1	-	TRBJ2-1	CASSEVAGGLYNEQFF	TGTGCCAGCAGTGAAGTTGCAGGGGGCCTCTACAATGAGCAGTTCTTC